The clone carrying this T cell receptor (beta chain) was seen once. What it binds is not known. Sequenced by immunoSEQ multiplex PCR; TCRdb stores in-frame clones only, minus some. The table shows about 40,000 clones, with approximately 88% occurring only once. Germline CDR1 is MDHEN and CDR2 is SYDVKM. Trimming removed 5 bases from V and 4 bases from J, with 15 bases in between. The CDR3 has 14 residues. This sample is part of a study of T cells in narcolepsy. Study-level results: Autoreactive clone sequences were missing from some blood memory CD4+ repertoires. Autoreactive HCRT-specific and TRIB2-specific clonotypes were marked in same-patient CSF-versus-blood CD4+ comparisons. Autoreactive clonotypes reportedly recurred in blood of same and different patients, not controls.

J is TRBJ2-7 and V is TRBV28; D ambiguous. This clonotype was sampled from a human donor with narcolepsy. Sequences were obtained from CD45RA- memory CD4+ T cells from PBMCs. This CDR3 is CASSPPPPVYEQYF. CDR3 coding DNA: TGTGCCAGCAGTCCCCCGCCCCCCGTGTACGAGCAGTACTTC.